Below are 31 T cell receptor beta chains sequenced from a single sample in a study of cytomegalovirus exposure and HLA in healthy donors. Primers: 60 Vbeta forward and 13 Jbeta reverse. TCRdb keeps only in-frame clones here, not all; method: immunoSEQ multiplex PCR. The table includes about 130,000 clones, about 80% detected once. Sequenced: PBMCs. These TCRs come from a man aged 40-55 years in good health and CMV-seronegative.

This clone was detected once. The chain couples TRBV4-3 to TRBJ1-6; TRBD1 might be the D (5 bases). This CDR3 spans 14 amino acids. Per the germline V gene, CDR1 is LGHNA and CDR2 is YSLEER. The V gene lost 3 bases and the J gene lost 7 bases, with 10 bases spanning the gap. The CDR3 region is CASSQLTENSPLHF. The CDR3 DNA sequence: TGCGCCAGCAGCCAGCTGACAGAGAATTCACCCCTCCACTTT.

This clone was counted between two and nine times. The rearrangement uses TRBV2 and TRBJ2-7; weak D call: TRBD2 (6 bases). Germline values: CDR1 SNHLY, CDR2 FYNNEI. The ends were cut back, 8 bases at V and 6 bases at J, with 17 bases in the middle. The CDR3 is 13 amino acids. The CDR3 loop is CASCPDQGGEQYF. The DNA for the CDR3 is TGTGCCAGCTGTCCCGACCAGGGAGGCGAGCAGTACTTC.

The chain employs TRBV10-1 and TRBJ1-5, with D unresolved. CDR3 length equals 14 residues. V was trimmed by 9 bases and J by 3 bases, leaving 15 bases between them. Germline V gene data show CDR1 as WNHNN and CDR2 as SYGVQD (reference sequence). The CDR3 is CARRKSVINQPQHF. For the CDR3, the DNA is TGCGCCAGAAGAAAGAGCGTTATCAATCAGCCCCAGCATTTT.

The chain employs TRBV4-3 and TRBJ1-6, with D possibly TRBD1 on 6 matching bases. Germline V gene sequence: CDR1 LGHNA, CDR2 YSLEER. This CDR3 spans 16 amino acids. Trimming stripped 0 bases from V and 7 bases from J, with 13 bases between. CDR3 bases: TGCGCCAGCAGCCAAGACCCCGCGGACAGAAATTCACCCCTCCACTTT. Amino acid sequence: CASSQDPADRNSPLHF.

This clone showed up just a few times. The J gene is TRBJ1-5, the V gene TRBV6-6; D not certain. The CDR3 runs 14 residues. V lost 1 base, J lost 0 bases, and 4 bases lay in between. Germline lookup yields CDR1 MNHNY and CDR2 SVGAGI (reference sequence). The CDR3 nucleotides are TGTGCCAGCAGTTACTTAAATAGCAATCAGCCCCAGCATTTT. Its protein product is CASSYLNSNQPQHF.

The chain carries TRBV10-3 and TRBJ2-4; tentatively, D is TRBD1 (6 bases). Germline V CDR1 and CDR2: ENHRY, SYGVKD. The CDR3 is 12 residues long. With 11 bases removed from V and 4 bases from J, the gap between germline ends came to 12 bases. The CDR3 region is CAGGQGKNIQYF. CDR3 in DNA: TGTGCCGGTGGGCAGGGGAAAAACATTCAGTACTTC.

The chain is built from TRBV7-3 and TRBJ1-2, with a weak D call TRBD1 (5 bases). This CDR3 is 13 amino acids long. V was pared by 5 bases and J by 9 bases, with 16 bases between. Germline lookup yields CDR1 SGHTA and CDR2 FQGTGA. The chain's CDR3 is CASSRGGSDSYTF. The DNA for the CDR3 is TGTGCCAGCAGCCGCGGGGGGTCTGATAGCTACACCTTC.

The chain recombines TRBV7-2 with TRBJ2-7; TRBD2 aligns across 7 bases. CDR3 size: 14 residues. Germline values: CDR1 SGHTA, CDR2 FQGNSA. The junction had 4 bases not matched to a gene; V was cut back by 3 bases and J by 2 bases. The CDR3 loop is CASSFLAETYEQYF. The CDR3 nucleotides read TGTGCCAGCAGCTTCCTAGCGGAGACCTACGAGCAGTACTTC.

The gene calls are TRBV13 and TRBJ2-7; 8 nucleotides line up with TRBD1. The CDR3 consists of 15 residues. Germline CDR1 PRHDT, CDR2 FYEKMQ (reference sequence). V trimming: 4 bases; J trimming: 7 bases; junction bases outside the gene matches: 12. In DNA, the CDR3 is TGTGCCAGCAGCTCAGAGCCCGGACAGGGCGGGGAGCAGTACTTC. Protein sequence: CASSSEPGQGGEQYF.

The V gene is TRBV6-5, the J gene TRBJ2-7; TRBD1 matches at 9 bases. V lost 5 bases and J lost 5; bases outside the gene matches: 7. Germline V gene sequence: CDR1 MNHEY, CDR2 SVGAGI. This CDR3 has 14 amino acids. The CDR3 here is CASSTRDRAHEQYF. CDR3 in DNA: TGTGCCAGCAGTACCCGGGACAGGGCCCACGAGCAGTACTTC.

This clone has just a few counts. This sequence joins TRBV25-1 and TRBJ1-1; D may be TRBD1 (6 bases). Looked up from germline, CDR1 is MGHDK and CDR2 is SYGVNS. Trimming removed 8 bases at V and 1 base at J, with 17 bases between. The CDR3 loop spans 15 amino acids. CDR3 DNA: TGTGCCAGCCTCCCCTGGGGGCGTAGGAACACTGAAGCTTTCTTT. This translates into CASLPWGRRNTEAFF.

This chain links TRBV5-6 with TRBJ2-5; 12 bases are shared with TRBD2. Germline CDR1 is SGHDT and CDR2 is YYEEEE. V was clipped by 0 bases and J by 4 bases; unmatched bases: 4. The CDR3 runs 16 residues. CDR3 sequence: CASSLGLAGVPETQYF. The CDR3, as DNA: TGTGCCAGCAGCTTGGGACTAGCGGGGGTCCCAGAGACCCAGTACTTC.

CDR3 in amino acids: CASSSNRGILEKLFF. CDR3 DNA sequence: TGTGCCAGCAGTTCCAACAGGGGGATACTTGAAAAACTGTTTTTT. The chain has TRBV11-2 and TRBJ1-4, with 8 bases fitting TRBD1. With 6 bases clipped from V and 7 bases from J, the junction kept 10 bases outside the gene matches. CDR1 and CDR2 (germline): SGHAT, FQNNGV. The CDR3 is 15 residues long.

V is TRBV4-3 and J is TRBJ2-6; 7 bases line up with TRBD1. V lost 5 bases to trimming and J lost 2 bases; unmatched junction nucleotides: 3. CDR1 is LGHNA and CDR2 is YSLEER in the germline V gene. The CDR3 loop spans 15 amino acids. The CDR3 DNA reads as TGCGCCAGCAGCGGACAGGTCACTGGGGCCAACGTCCTGACTTTC. The encoded protein is CASSGQVTGANVLTF.

This clone was recorded a few times. This chain joins TRBV7-9 and TRBJ2-2; 11 positions match TRBD1. Germline CDR1 SEHNR, CDR2 FQNEAQ (reference sequence). The CDR3 has 15 residues. The trim removed 5 bases at V and 5 bases at J, leaving 4 bases unmatched. In nucleotides, the CDR3 is TGTGCCAGCAGCCGTGGACAGGGGGCAACCGGGGAGCTGTTTTTT. Translation gives CASSRGQGATGELFF.

The chain combines TRBV7-6 with TRBJ2-2, with 11 bases that match TRBD2. The CDR3 is 16 amino acids. V shed 5 bases and J 4 bases; nucleotides not matched to a gene: 6. Germline CDR1 reads SGHVS; CDR2 reads FNYEAQ. The CDR3 region has the DNA TGTGCCAGCAGCACCCGACTAGCGGGGATCACCGGGGAGCTGTTTTTT. Amino acids: CASSTRLAGITGELFF.

CDR3 region: CASSPQGYEKLFF. In DNA form, the CDR3 reads TGCGCCAGCAGCCCTCAGGGCTATGAAAAACTGTTTTTT. The gene calls are TRBV4-1 and TRBJ1-4; D possibly corresponds to TRBD1 (5 bases). V was clipped by 4 bases and J by 6 bases, with 9 bases between them. CDR1 MGHRA and CDR2 YSYEKL come from the germline V gene. The CDR3 is 13 residues long.

V gene TRBV29-1 combines with J gene TRBJ1-3; no clear D. The CDR3 runs 11 residues. V was clipped by 4 bases and J by 4 bases, with 5 bases between them. From germline, CDR1 is SQVTM and CDR2 ANQGSEA. The CDR3 loop is CSVVAGNTIYF. The CDR3 nucleotides are TGCAGCGTTGTGGCAGGAAACACCATATATTTT.

Details on this clone: Other DNA sequences in this specimen translate into the identical CDR3. V usage is TRBV27 and J usage is TRBJ2-5; D not resolved. The CDR3 loop spans 11 amino acids. The germline V gene encodes CDR1 MNHEY and CDR2 SMNVEV (reference sequence). V lost 6 bases to trimming and J lost 5 bases, with 7 bases between them. CDR3 protein: CASRVGETQYF. CDR3 DNA sequence: TGTGCCAGCAGGGTGGGCGAGACCCAGTACTTC.

This clone appeared a single time. The chain employs TRBV27 and TRBJ1-1; 7 bases fit TRBD1. CDR3 size: 13 residues. With V trimmed by 7 bases and J by 1 base, 3 bases remained unmatched. Germline lookup yields CDR1 MNHEY and CDR2 SMNVEV (reference sequence). In DNA, the CDR3 is TGTGCCAGCATTAACAGGGGGAACACTGAAGCTTTCTTT. This translates into CASINRGNTEAFF.

V and J are TRBV11-1 and TRBJ2-3; 9 positions match TRBD1. Trimming at V came to 5 bases and at J to 0 bases, leaving 3 bases not matched to a gene. Germline-derived CDR1 and CDR2 are SGHAT and FQDESV (reference sequence). The CDR3 sequence is 15 residues long. The CDR3 protein is CASSEGQGSTDTQYF. The CDR3 nucleotides are TGTGCCAGCAGCGAGGGACAGGGAAGCACAGATACGCAGTATTTT. Based on the CDR3 plus reference TRBV11-1 and TRBJ2-3, the full variable domain is EAEVAQSPRYKITEKSQAVAFWCDPISGHATLYWYRQILGQGPELLVQFQDESVVDDSQLPKDRFSAERLKGVDSTLKIQPAELGDSAMYLCASSEGQGSTDTQYFGPGTRLTVL.

The chain is built from TRBV28 and TRBJ2-7, with 7 bases aligning to TRBD1. With 5 bases clipped from V and 3 bases from J, the junction kept 4 bases outside the gene matches. The CDR3 consists of 13 residues. Germline lookup yields CDR1 MDHEN and CDR2 SYDVKM. The CDR3 DNA is TGTGCCAGCAGTGATGGACAGGTCTACGAGCAGTACTTC. Translating it yields CASSDGQVYEQYF.

The chain couples TRBV7-3 to TRBJ2-1; D is perhaps TRBD2 (5 bases). V was clipped by 2 bases and J by 1 base, with 9 bases between them. The germline CDR1 and CDR2 sequences are SGHTA and FQGTGA. The CDR3 extends over 15 amino acids. CDR3 sequence: CASSLGSVSYNEQFF. The CDR3 DNA reads as TGTGCCAGCAGCTTAGGTAGCGTATCCTACAATGAGCAGTTCTTC.

This clone was seen only a few times. This chain uses TRBV9 with TRBJ2-2; 7 bases agree with TRBD2. Germline V gene data show CDR1 as SGDLS and CDR2 as YYNGEE. CDR3 length equals 15 residues. J was trimmed by 3 bases and V by 2 bases; bases with no gene match: 4. Here the CDR3 reads CASSVLAAYTGELFF. CDR3 DNA: TGTGCCAGCAGCGTCCTAGCGGCCTACACCGGGGAGCTGTTTTTT.

The chain links TRBV6-1 to TRBJ1-1, with D perhaps matching TRBD1 (5 bases). The germline V gene encodes CDR1 MNHNS and CDR2 SASEGT. CDR3 length equals 14 residues. Trimming took off 4 bases at V and 1 base at J, with 10 bases between the two ends. The CDR3 here is CASSVWGGNTEAFF. CDR3 coding DNA: TGTGCCAGCAGTGTTTGGGGGGGGAACACTGAAGCTTTCTTT.

The chain carries TRBV12-5 and TRBJ2-3; 14 bases line up with TRBD2. Germline values: CDR1 LGHNT, CDR2 FRNRAP. After removal of 7 bases from V and 5 bases from J, the junction contained 8 bases not matched to a gene. CDR3 length: 16 residues. The CDR3 DNA reads as TGTGCTAGTGACACGACTAGCGGGGGGGCGTTAGATACGCAGTATTTT. Its translation: CASDTTSGGALDTQYF.

V and J are TRBV29-1 and TRBJ1-2; 9 bases match TRBD1. CDR1 and CDR2 from the germline V gene are SQVTM and ANQGSEA. The CDR3 contains 12 residues. V gave up 5 bases and J gave up 8 bases; unmatched junction bases: 6. The CDR3 DNA follows: TGCAGCGTTAGGGACAGGGACGACGGCTACACCTTC. It is translated as CSVRDRDDGYTF.

This sequence joins TRBV2 and TRBJ2-7, with TRBD1 matching 8 bases. V dropped 4 bases and J dropped 0; count of bases not matched to a gene: 2. The germline CDR1 and CDR2 sequences are SNHLY and FYNNEI. The CDR3 is made up of 14 amino acids. CDR3 sequence (DNA): TGTGCCAGCAGTGGAACAGGGGGCTCCTACGAGCAGTACTTC. Protein product: CASSGTGGSYEQYF.

V usage is TRBV5-1 and J usage is TRBJ1-5, with D possibly matching TRBD1 (6 bases). In germline, CDR1 is SGHRS, CDR2 YFSETQ. The CDR3 has 15 amino acids. Deletions cut 0 bases from V and 5 bases from J, with 12 bases between. CDR3 in DNA: TGCGCCAGCAGCTTGGGGTCCAGGGGCGATCAGCCCCAGCATTTT. It specifies CASSLGSRGDQPQHF.

The CDR3 protein is CASSPSGYLETQYF. CDR3 DNA: TGTGCCAGCAGTCCGTCGGGATACTTGGAGACCCAGTACTTC. The chain joins TRBV6-5 to TRBJ2-5; maybe TRBD2 (5 bases). This CDR3 region has 14 residues. Germline V lookup: CDR1 MNHEY, CDR2 SVGAGI. V was clipped by 5 bases and J by 5 bases, with 15 bases between them.

The chain has TRBV27 and TRBJ1-1; D uncertain. The V and J ends lost 6 bases and 1 base respectively, with 6 bases between them. The germline V gene has CDR1 MNHEY and CDR2 SMNVEV (reference sequence). CDR3 length equals 12 residues. DNA of the CDR3: TGTGCCAGCAGGAGGGCGAACACTGAAGCTTTCTTT. It translates to CASRRANTEAFF.